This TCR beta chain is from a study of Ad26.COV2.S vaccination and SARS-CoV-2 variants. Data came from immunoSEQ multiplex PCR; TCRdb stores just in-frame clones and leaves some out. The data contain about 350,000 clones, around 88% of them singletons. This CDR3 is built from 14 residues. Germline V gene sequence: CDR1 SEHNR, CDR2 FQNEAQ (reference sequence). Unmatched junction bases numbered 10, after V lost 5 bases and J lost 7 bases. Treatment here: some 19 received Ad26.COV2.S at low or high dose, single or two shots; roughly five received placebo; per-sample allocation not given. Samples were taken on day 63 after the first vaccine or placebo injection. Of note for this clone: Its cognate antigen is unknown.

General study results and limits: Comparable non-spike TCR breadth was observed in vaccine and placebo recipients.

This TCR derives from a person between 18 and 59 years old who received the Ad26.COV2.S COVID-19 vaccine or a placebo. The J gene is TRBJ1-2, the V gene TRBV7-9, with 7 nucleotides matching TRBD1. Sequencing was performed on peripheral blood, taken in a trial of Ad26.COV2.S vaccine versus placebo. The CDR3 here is CASSAPDRAVGYTF. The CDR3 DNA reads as TGTGCCAGCAGCGCCCCTGACAGGGCCGTTGGCTACACCTTC.